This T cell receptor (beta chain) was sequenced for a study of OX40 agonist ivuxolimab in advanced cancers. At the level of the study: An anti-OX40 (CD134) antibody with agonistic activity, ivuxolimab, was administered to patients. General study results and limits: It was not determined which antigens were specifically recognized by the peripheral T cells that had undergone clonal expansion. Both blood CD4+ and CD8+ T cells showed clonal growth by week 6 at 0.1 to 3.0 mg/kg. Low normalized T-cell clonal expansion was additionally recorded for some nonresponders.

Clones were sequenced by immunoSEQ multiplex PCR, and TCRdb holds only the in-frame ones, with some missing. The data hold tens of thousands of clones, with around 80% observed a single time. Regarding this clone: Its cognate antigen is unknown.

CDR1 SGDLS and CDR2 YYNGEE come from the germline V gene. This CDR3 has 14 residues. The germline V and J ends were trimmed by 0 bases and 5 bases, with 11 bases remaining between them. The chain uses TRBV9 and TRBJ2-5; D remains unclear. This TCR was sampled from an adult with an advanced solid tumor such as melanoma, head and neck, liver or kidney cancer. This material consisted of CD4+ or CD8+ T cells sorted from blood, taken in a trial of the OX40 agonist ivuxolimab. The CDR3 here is CASSVEGSRETQYF. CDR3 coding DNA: TGTGCCAGCAGCGTAGAGGGTAGCAGGGAGACCCAGTACTTC.